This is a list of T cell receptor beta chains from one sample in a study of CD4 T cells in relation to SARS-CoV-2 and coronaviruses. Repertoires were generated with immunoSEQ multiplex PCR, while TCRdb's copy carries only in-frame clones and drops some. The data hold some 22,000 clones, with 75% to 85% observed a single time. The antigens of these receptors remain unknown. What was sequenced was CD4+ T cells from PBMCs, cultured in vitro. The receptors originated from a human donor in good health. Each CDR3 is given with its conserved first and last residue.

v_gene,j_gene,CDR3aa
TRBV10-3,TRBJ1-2,CASKLGEGYGYTF
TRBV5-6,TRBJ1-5,CASSFDRREPQHF
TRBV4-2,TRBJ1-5,CASSQDSQFDQPQHF
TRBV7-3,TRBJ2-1,CASSLTGGMVYNEQFF
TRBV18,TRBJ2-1,CASSRGQNNEQFF
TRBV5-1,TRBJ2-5,CASSKNTGLGETQYF
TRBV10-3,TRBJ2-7,CAISQDRISSYEQYF
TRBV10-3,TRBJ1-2,CAIGPGTENYGYTF
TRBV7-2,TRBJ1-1,CASSLEGATEAFF
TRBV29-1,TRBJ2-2,CSVSSGRGTGELFF
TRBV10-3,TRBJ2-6,CATLDFSGANVLTF
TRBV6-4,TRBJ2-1,CASSAGTHNEQFF
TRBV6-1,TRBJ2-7,CASSENYEQYF
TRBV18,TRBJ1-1,CASSPNALATEAFF
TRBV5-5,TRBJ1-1,CASSWGQGRSTEAFF
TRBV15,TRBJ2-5,CATSRGGDARFRETQYF
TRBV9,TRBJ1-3,CASSETIYSSGNTIYF
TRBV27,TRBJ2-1,CASRQGWRESIWNEQFF
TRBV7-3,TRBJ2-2,CASSLTHYTGELFF
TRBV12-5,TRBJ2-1,CASGLALAGASYNEQFF
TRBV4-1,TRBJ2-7,CASSQGQGDYEQYF
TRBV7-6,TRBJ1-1,CASSFSPLQGLGGMNTEAFF
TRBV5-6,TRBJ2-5,CASRRQNQETQYF
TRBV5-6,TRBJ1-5,CASSFGQHDQPQHF
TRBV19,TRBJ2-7,CASSSGVEQYF
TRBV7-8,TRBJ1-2,CASSLAPGFNYGYTF
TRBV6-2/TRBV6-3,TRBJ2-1,CASSYRVGQATDLVNEQFF
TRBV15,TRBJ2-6,CATSTGHTGANVLTF
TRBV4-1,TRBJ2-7,CASSQAREASHEQYF
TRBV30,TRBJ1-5,CASRQGTYSNQPQHF
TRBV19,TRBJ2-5,CASSPDRGRGETQYF
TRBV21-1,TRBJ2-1,CASSTIAEDSYNEQFF
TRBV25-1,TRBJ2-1,CASSELAGGRNEQFF
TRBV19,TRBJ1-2,CASTVIGRERYGYTF
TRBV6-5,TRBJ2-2,CASSPGTGDTGELFF
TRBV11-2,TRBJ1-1,CASSLRVLSGRTNTEAFF
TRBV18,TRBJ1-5,CASSPQLDLGPGGQPQHF